This T cell receptor (beta chain) was sequenced for a study of blood T cell repertoires in COVID-19. Participants were aged 18 to 89 years, lived in under 25 US areas, and enrolled virtually. Recovered status applied to Cohort 3 donors who had two consecutive negative PCRs. It also applied to those with clearance or with symptom resolution. Germline V lookup: CDR1 SGHVS, CDR2 FQNEAQ. CDR3 length: 13 amino acids. V dropped 6 bases and J dropped 0 bases, with 6 bases sitting between them. Sequencing used immunoSEQ multiplex PCR; TCRdb keeps in-frame clones, though not all of them. Among 200,000 to 250,000 clones, 82% were seen once, and the ten largest hold 15%.

The sample consisted of PBMCs or T cells enriched from blood (not recorded which). This rearrangement joins TRBV7-8 to TRBJ1-3, with D unresolved. This TCR derives from a man aged 35 to 55 who had recovered from COVID-19. CDR3 protein: CASRAGSGNTIYF. CDR3 in DNA: TGTGCCAGCAGAGCGGGCTCTGGAAACACCATATATTTT.